The clone carrying this T cell receptor (beta chain) was recorded a few times. The sample comes from a study of blood T cells in healthy people across ages. Sample donors were healthy Caucasian individuals that came from Russia, aged roughly 6 to 95. Next came a second PCR, run for about 6 to 12 cycles, which used a sample-barcoded 5' primer along with a J-beta primer mix. TCRdb analysed the 5' RACE reads with MiXCR anew, one entry per CDR3 protein. The data show over a million distinct CDR3 sequences, with 42% seen just once and 7% to 9.5% held by the top ten. There are 16 residues in the CDR3. V was shortened by 1 base and J by 1 base, with 8 bases between the two germline ends. Looked up from germline, CDR1 is MGHDK and CDR2 is SYGVNS.

Specimen: blood. This TCR was recovered from a woman between 18 and 30 years old in good health. The rearrangement uses TRBV25-1 and TRBJ2-6; D is unclear. For the CDR3, the DNA is TGTGCCAGCAGTGAATGGTTGGGTTCTGGGGCCAACGTCCTGACTTTC. This codes for CASSEWLGSGANVLTF.